Listed here are 3 T cell receptor beta chains from one sample, sequenced in a study of tumor-infiltrating lymphocytes in primary liver carcinoma. Production of TCR beta cDNA used around 0.45 ug total RNA together with a constant-region primer. For TCR beta, libraries were produced by three nested multiplex PCR rounds using slightly modified ARM-PCR. PCR rounds one and two used TRBV1-TRBV30 forward primers with a C-beta reverse primer for 10 cycles each. TCRdb itself ran the multiplex PCR reads through MiXCR, one entry per CDR3 protein. The sample has 90,000 to 150,000 distinct CDR3 sequences; approximately 71% are singletons. Bulk tissue was left unsorted, and RNA and DNA were co-extracted from 20-30 mg of it. The sequencing input was tumor-adjacent normal liver tissue. All receptors come from a woman aged 60-70 years with primary liver carcinoma and hepatitis B virus infection.

The chain uses TRBV2 and TRBJ2-1; the D gene is possibly TRBD1 (7 bases). The CDR3 runs to 14 residues. Between the trimmed V and J ends, which lost 10 bases and 7 bases, there was a span of 20 bases. Germline V gives CDR1 SNHLY, CDR2 FYNNEI. CDR3 in amino acids: CAIYGAQGGNEQFF. CDR3 nucleotides: TGTGCCATATACGGGGCCCAGGGGGGTAATGAGCAGTTCTTC.

About this clonotype itself: The junction departs from the called germline gene at one end, perhaps through a read error. V gene TRBV4-2 combines with J gene TRBJ1-4, with 9 bases that match TRBD1. The CDR3 runs 16 residues. Germline V gene sequence: CDR1 LGHNA, CDR2 YNFKEQ. The DNA for the CDR3 is TGTGCCAGTAGCCAAGCACAGGGGGCTTCTGCTGAAAAACTGTTTTTT. This codes for CASSQAQGASAEKLFF.

This chain links TRBV28 with TRBJ2-1; 7 nucleotides line up with TRBD2. Germline trimming cut 10 bases from V and 7 bases from J; bases unmatched to any gene: 16. CDR1 is MDHEN, CDR2 SYDVKM, per germline. This CDR3 has 15 residues. DNA of the CDR3: TGTGCCACGGGGGGAGTAGTCGAGGTCGGGAATGAGCAGTTCTTC. As protein: CATGGVVEVGNEQFF.